These 10 T cell receptor beta chains were all obtained from the same sample, sequenced in a study of blood T cell repertoires in COVID-19. The data were produced by immunoSEQ multiplex PCR, yet TCRdb's version contains in-frame clones alone and is incomplete. The table has tens of thousands of clones, over 65% seen once; the top ten hold under 4.5%. The sequenced sample consisted of peripheral blood. The receptors were gathered from a woman aged 60-70 years with acute or convalescent COVID-19.

CDR3 sequence reads: CASTDRGLRITNTEAFF. The CDR3 DNA follows: TGTGCCAGCACCGACAGGGGGCTCCGGATAACGAACACTGAAGCTTTCTTT. The chain joins TRBV2 to TRBJ1-1, with TRBD1 identical over 10 bases. The CDR3 contains 17 residues. CDR1 is SNHLY, CDR2 FYNNEI, per germline. Trimming removed 7 bases from V and 1 base from J; junction bases left unmatched: 12.

J is TRBJ1-1 and V is TRBV3-1 (or the pseudogene TRBV3-2); TRBD1 aligns across 8 bases. This CDR3 region has 18 residues. J lost 0 bases, V lost 3 bases, and 12 bases had no gene match. Looked up from germline, CDR1 is LGHDT and CDR2 is YNNKEL (reference sequence). CDR3 bases: TGTGCCAGCAGCCAGAGAAAATTCCCGGGACAGGTGAACACTGAAGCTTTCTTT. Translation gives CASSQRKFPGQVNTEAFF.

This rearrangement joins TRBV7-6 to TRBJ2-3, with 7 bases fitting TRBD2. The CDR3 covers 15 residues. Germline V CDR1 and CDR2: SGHVS, FNYEAQ. Germline trimming cut 2 bases from V and 1 base from J; bases unmatched to any gene: 3. The CDR3 DNA follows: TGTGCCAGCAGCTTACTTACTAGCGGCACAGATACGCAGTATTTT. As protein: CASSLLTSGTDTQYF.

This clone has only a few counts. This chain connects TRBV2 to TRBJ1-4; the D is unclear. The CDR3 sequence is 11 residues long. Germline CDR1 and CDR2: SNHLY and FYNNEI. Trimming stripped 3 bases from V and 8 bases from J, with 4 bases between. The CDR3 nucleotides read TGTGCCAGCAGTGATGGCGAAAAACTGTTTTTT. It codes for CASSDGEKLFF.

The rearrangement joins TRBV7-9 to TRBJ1-1; TRBD1 might be the D (6 bases). Germline lookup yields CDR1 SEHNR and CDR2 FQNEAQ (reference sequence). Trimming left V 4 bases short and J 6 bases short, with 9 bases between. This CDR3 contains 12 residues. The CDR3 DNA is TGTGCCAGCAGCTCACAGGGCCCTGAAGCTTTCTTT. Translation gives CASSSQGPEAFF.

This CDR3 reads CASSQGLADYYEQYF. The CDR3 DNA is TGTGCCAGCAGCCAGGGACTAGCGGACTACTACGAGCAGTACTTC. The gene calls are TRBV7-6 and TRBJ2-7; the match to TRBD2 covers 11 bases. The CDR3 runs to 15 residues. Losses at the gene ends were 5 bases for V and 3 bases for J; bases not matched to a gene: 6. Per the germline V gene, CDR1 is SGHVS and CDR2 is FNYEAQ.

The V call is TRBV5-1, the J call TRBJ2-7, with D hard to call. V lost 5 bases and J lost 0, with 12 bases in between. There are 14 residues in the CDR3. Germline V lookup: CDR1 SGHRS, CDR2 YFSETQ. The CDR3 loop is CASRQQSSSYEQYF. The CDR3 nucleotides read TGCGCCAGCAGACAACAGAGTAGCTCCTACGAGCAGTACTTC.

The V and J genes are TRBV7-3 and TRBJ2-2, with TRBD2 matching 12 bases. The germline CDR1 and CDR2 sequences are SGHTA and FQGTGA. The V segment lost 2 bases and the J segment 4 bases; nucleotides outside the gene matches: 8. This CDR3 has 18 residues. Written as DNA, the CDR3 is TGTGCCAGCAGCTTATCCCGACTAGCGGGAGTCGGCACCGGGGAGCTGTTTTTT. Its translation is CASSLSRLAGVGTGELFF.

This clone was found a few times. The chain has TRBV12-3 or TRBV12-4 and TRBJ1-2, with D possibly TRBD1 on 6 matching bases. V lost 5 bases to trimming and J lost 4 bases, with 11 bases between them. This CDR3 has 13 residues. CDR3: CASSTRGAYGYTF. The CDR3, as DNA: TGTGCCAGCAGTACCAGGGGTGCCTATGGCTACACCTTC.

The chain links TRBV25-1 to TRBJ1-5; 7 bases agree with TRBD1. The CDR3 contains 13 residues. J lost 2 bases, V lost 6 bases, and 1 base had no gene match. Germline CDR1 reads MGHDK; CDR2 reads SYGVNS. The CDR3 DNA sequence: TGTGCCAGCAGAGGACAGGGCAATCAGCCCCAGCATTTT. The encoded protein is CASRGQGNQPQHF.